Reported below is one T cell receptor beta chain. In the original workflow: Amplification of reference gene primers provided the estimated nucleated cell counts. Sequencing used immunoSEQ multiplex PCR; TCRdb keeps in-frame clones, though not all of them. V and J calls plus clone size are reproduced from that table; the DNA served to infer D and trimming. The sample gives about 89,000 clones, around 75% of which show up once; 6.3% is in the top ten. The CDR3 has 17 amino acids. Germline V gene data show CDR1 as SGHNT and CDR2 as YYREEE (reference sequence). Trimming removed 0 bases from V and 6 bases from J, with 18 bases in between. The data belong to a study of blood T cell repertoires in COVID-19.

The clonotype was recovered from a man aged 65 to 79 with COVID-19, enrolled during active disease. The sample was peripheral blood. The chain recombines TRBV5-4 with TRBJ2-2; TRBD2 is a possible D gene (6 bases). CDR3 sequence reads: CASSLATSMGFPGELFF. CDR3 bases: TGTGCCAGCAGCTTGGCTACTAGCATGGGATTTCCCGGGGAGCTGTTTTTT.